This T cell receptor beta chain was sequenced in a study of cytomegalovirus exposure and HLA in healthy donors. V was pared by 5 bases and J by 2 bases, with 15 bases between. Germline CDR1 reads SGHTA; CDR2 reads FQGNSA. This CDR3 spans 15 amino acids. It was with 60 Vbeta and 13 Jbeta primers that the PCR ran. The method was immunoSEQ multiplex PCR; TCRdb's version includes in-frame clones alone and lacks a portion of them. The sample has approximately 210,000 clones, around 82% seen once. The V and J genes are TRBV7-2 and TRBJ2-5; possible D gene TRBD2, 5 bases. The source is a man aged 18 to 30 in good health and CMV-seronegative. The source material was PBMCs. The CDR3 bases are TGTGCCAGCAGCCGCGCCAGCGGCATTCAAGAGACCCAGTACTTC. This encodes CASSRASGIQETQYF.